This T cell receptor (beta chain) stems from a study of T cells in Graves' hyperthyroidism and ophthalmopathy. RNA transcripts served as the template for amplifying TCR beta CDR3 regions. Primed by the HTBI set, a first-round RT-PCR was run on the TCR CDR3. TCRdb passed the multiplex PCR reads through MiXCR, listing each CDR3 protein once. Of fewer than 700,000 distinct CDR3 sequences in the sample, over 15% were seen once. This clonotype was recorded many times. Germline V gene data show CDR1 as MDHEN and CDR2 as SYDVKM. The CDR3 extends over 13 amino acids. With 3 bases clipped from V and 7 bases from J, the junction kept 3 bases outside the gene matches.

The source of this sequence is a woman in her late teens or twenties with Graves' ophthalmopathy. V gene TRBV28 combines with J gene TRBJ2-1, with 7 bases matching TRBD1. Sequencing used blood. The CDR3 here is CASSFTGENEQFF. CDR3 DNA sequence: TGTGCCAGCAGTTTCACAGGGGAGAATGAGCAGTTCTTC.